Listed here is a single TCR beta chain. This clone's antigen is unknown. No clone much larger than this one lies a single base away; base qualities are absent. This sample is drawn from a study of immune evolution from preneoplasia to lung adenocarcinoma (dated by TCRdb to the early 2020s). General notes on the study: HLA loss of heterozygosity was seen in around 7.3%, 15% and 36% of AIS, MIA and ADC lesions, and in no AAH lesions. The TCR sequencing data were obtained from 45 to 60 patients. The sample size was set by how many specimens were available, not by a prior power calculation. The study reported that 100 to 120 samples were used for TCR sequencing. The study used immune gene expression, TCR sequencing and multiplex immunofluorescence to profile the immune contexture of lung adenocarcinoma precursors and invasive adenocarcinoma. A total of around 58 patients with pulmonary nodules who underwent surgical resection were included in the overall cohort. The immune data were integrated with whole exome sequencing and methylation data from the same cohort of nodules. POLYSOLVER was used to infer Class I HLA alleles from exome data, while LOHHLA was used to detect allele-specific HLA loss. Resected precursor lesions (AAH, AIS, MIA) and invasive adenocarcinomas were compared against paired morphologically normal lung tissue. On the study overall, not on this receptor specifically: The findings were based on association rather than direct causation, and larger cohorts with long-term follow-up and longitudinal biopsies were deemed needed. T cell clonality was highest in KRAS-mutant nodules compared with EGFR-mutant or double wild-type lesions. Normal lung had the highest top T cell clone frequencies, which appeared to decline progressively from AAH through AIS, MIA and invasive adenocarcinoma. Because all patients were from Japan and China, applicability to Western populations was uncertain. Clonality was highest in normal lung, while later-stage lesions appeared to show lower clonality but higher T cell density and diversity.

The patients had resection in Japan or China between 2014 and 2017. Histologic diagnosis of each case was confirmed independently by two lung cancer pathologists on H&E slides. To enrich premalignant or tumor cells for nucleic acid extraction, macro-dissection was performed after pathologic assessment. The AllPrep DNA/RNA FFPE Kit was used to isolate DNA from FFPE tissue. TCR beta CDR3 regions were sequenced from DNA using the immunoSEQ hsTCRbeta Kit. The original methods were these. The ImmunoSEQ Analyzer was used to analyse the TCR sequencing data. T cell clonality was defined as 1 minus Pielou's evenness, calculated on productive rearrangements. The inverse Simpson index, applied to productive templates, was used to measure T cell diversity. T cell density was defined as TCR beta template counts normalized to usable DNA, with usable DNA estimated by amplifying and sequencing housekeeping genes. TCR metrics were compared across histologic stages using two-sided Kruskal-Wallis tests. TCRdb took over this immuneACCESS table, retaining in-frame rearrangements with V and J assigned. Such tables are incomplete; in checked studies, under half of the missing clones stem from an unresolved V gene, and the remainder is unexplained. V and J calls plus clone size are reproduced from that table; the DNA served to infer D and trimming. The sample table holds around 21,000 clones, of which around three quarters were seen once. Of the sample, around 5.6% falls within the top ten clones.

The CDR1 and CDR2 encoded by the germline V gene are MNHEY and SVGAGI. Counted from cysteine to phenylalanine, this CDR3 has 14 amino acids. Only the CDR3 DNA is retained, 42 bases long and in frame from the first base. V was cut back by 6 bases and J by 4 bases, leaving a gap of 12 bases between them. The sequence was obtained from a person between 60 and 70 years old with lung adenocarcinoma. Material for sequencing was FFPE invasive lung adenocarcinoma tissue. The cell subset or site label for this specimen denotes: frankly invasive lung adenocarcinoma (ADC). This sequence uses TRBV6-5 and TRBJ2-2, and possibly TRBD2, on 7 matching bases. The nucleotides read TGTGCCAGCAGCAGGGGACTACTCACCGGGGAGCTGTTTTTT. Translated, this gives CASSRGLLTGELFF.